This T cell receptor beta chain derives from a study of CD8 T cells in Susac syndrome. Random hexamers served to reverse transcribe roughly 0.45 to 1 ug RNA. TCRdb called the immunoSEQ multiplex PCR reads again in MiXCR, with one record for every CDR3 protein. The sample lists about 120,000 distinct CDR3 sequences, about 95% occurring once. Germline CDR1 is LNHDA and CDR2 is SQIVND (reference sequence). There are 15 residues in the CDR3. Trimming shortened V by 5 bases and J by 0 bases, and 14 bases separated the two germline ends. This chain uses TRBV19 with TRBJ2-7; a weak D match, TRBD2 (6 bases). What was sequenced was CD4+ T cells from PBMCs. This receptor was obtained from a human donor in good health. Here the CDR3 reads CASSHSSAFSYEQYF. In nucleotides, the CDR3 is TGTGCCAGTAGTCACTCTAGCGCCTTCTCCTACGAGCAGTACTTC.